The rows below give T cell receptor beta chains drawn from one sample of a study of identifying expanded T cells in peripheral blood. The data were produced by immunoSEQ multiplex PCR, yet TCRdb's version contains in-frame clones alone and is incomplete. This table holds about 91,000 clones, approximately 88% found once. Specimen: blood. These receptors all stem from a person between 18 and 70 years old in good health. CDR3s include the opening cysteine and the closing phenylalanine or tryptophan. The order of the fields is V gene, D gene, clone size, J gene, CDR3 DNA, CDR3 protein. A D gene is named only where the DNA matches it firmly. Clone size is given for some rows only: seen once, a few or many times, or a class if the clone is expanded.

v_gene: TRBV6-5
d_gene: NA
abundance: NA
j_gene: TRBJ1-5
CDR3nt: TGTGCCAGCAGGGACACGAGCAATCAGCCCCAGCATTTT
CDR3aa: CASRDTSNQPQHF

v_gene: TRBV6-1
d_gene: NA
abundance: NA
j_gene: TRBJ2-5
CDR3nt: TGTGCCAGCATGGGGCTGGGGGAGCAGTACTTC
CDR3aa: CASMGLGEQYF

v_gene: TRBV11-3
d_gene: TRBD1
abundance: NA
j_gene: TRBJ2-2
CDR3nt: TGTGCCAGCAGCCTTAGGGGGACAGGAAACACCGGGGAGCTGTTTTTT
CDR3aa: CASSLRGTGNTGELFF

v_gene: TRBV4-1
d_gene: NA
abundance: NA
j_gene: TRBJ1-1
CDR3nt: TGCGCCAGCAGCCAAATGGGGGGGAACACTGAAGCTTTCTTT
CDR3aa: CASSQMGGNTEAFF

v_gene: TRBV5-1
d_gene: NA
abundance: NA
j_gene: TRBJ2-7
CDR3nt: TGCGCCAGCAGCTTGACAGGGTCCTACGAGCAGTACTTC
CDR3aa: CASSLTGSYEQYF

v_gene: TRBV5-6
d_gene: NA
abundance: once
j_gene: TRBJ2-3
CDR3nt: TGTGCCAGCAGCGCCGCTCCCGGGTCGCTGGATACGCAGTATTTT
CDR3aa: CASSAAPGSLDTQYF

v_gene: TRBV7-8
d_gene: NA
abundance: NA
j_gene: TRBJ2-2
CDR3nt: TGTGCCAGCAGCTCAACCGAAAACACCGGGGAGCTGTTTTTT
CDR3aa: CASSSTENTGELFF

v_gene: TRBV5-4
d_gene: NA
abundance: NA
j_gene: TRBJ1-2
CDR3nt: TGTGCCAGCAGCCCTAGAAGGGTTTTTTATGGCTACACCTTC
CDR3aa: CASSPRRVFYGYTF

v_gene: TRBV4-1
d_gene: NA
abundance: NA
j_gene: TRBJ2-4
CDR3nt: TGCGCCAGCAGCCAAGATGCGGTAGCCAAAAACATTCAGTACTTC
CDR3aa: CASSQDAVAKNIQYF

v_gene: TRBV28
d_gene: NA
abundance: NA
j_gene: TRBJ1-5
CDR3nt: TGTGCCAGCAGTTTCACCGGGGCCCGCCAGCCCCAGCATTTT
CDR3aa: CASSFTGARQPQHF

v_gene: TRBV25-1
d_gene: NA
abundance: NA
j_gene: TRBJ2-7
CDR3nt: TGTGCCAGCAGTGAGTCAAGGAGGGGGAATTACGAGCAGTACTTC
CDR3aa: CASSESRRGNYEQYF

v_gene: TRBV18
d_gene: TRBD2
abundance: once
j_gene: TRBJ2-2
CDR3nt: TGTGCCAGCTCATCCTTCACACTAGCGGGAGGGCCGGACGGGGAGCTGTTTTTT
CDR3aa: CASSSFTLAGGPDGELFF

v_gene: TRBV6-4
d_gene: NA
abundance: NA
j_gene: TRBJ2-5
CDR3nt: TGTGCCAGCAGTGAGACTGAGAACGATGAGCAGTACTTC
CDR3aa: CASSETENDEQYF

v_gene: TRBV5-6
d_gene: TRBD2
abundance: NA
j_gene: TRBJ2-1
CDR3nt: TGTGCCAGCAGCTTGGGACTAGCGGGGGTTTACAATGAGCAGTTCTTC
CDR3aa: CASSLGLAGVYNEQFF

v_gene: TRBV5-1
d_gene: TRBD1
abundance: NA
j_gene: TRBJ1-4
CDR3nt: TGCGCCAGCAGCCAAGGACAGGAACATGAAAAACTGTTTTTT
CDR3aa: CASSQGQEHEKLFF

v_gene: TRBV29-1
d_gene: TRBD2
abundance: NA
j_gene: TRBJ2-1
CDR3nt: TGCAGCGGGGGGCTAGCGGGAGGGCCCAATGAGCAGTTCTTC
CDR3aa: CSGGLAGGPNEQFF

v_gene: TRBV28
d_gene: NA
abundance: NA
j_gene: TRBJ1-1
CDR3nt: TGTGCCAGCACAAATACGGTTGGCGACACTGAAGCTTTCTTT
CDR3aa: CASTNTVGDTEAFF

v_gene: TRBV9
d_gene: NA
abundance: NA
j_gene: TRBJ1-6
CDR3nt: TGTGCCAGCAGCGCCAGGACAGATTATAATTCACCCCTCCACTTT
CDR3aa: CASSARTDYNSPLHF

v_gene: TRBV5-8
d_gene: NA
abundance: medium-sized
j_gene: TRBJ1-6
CDR3nt: TGTGCCAGCAGCTTATCCCGGGGCACAGGGAATTCACCCCTCCACTTT
CDR3aa: CASSLSRGTGNSPLHF

v_gene: TRBV30
d_gene: TRBD2
abundance: NA
j_gene: TRBJ2-3
CDR3nt: TGTGCCTGGAGTGTACGGGGAGGGGCGACAGATACGCAGTATTTT
CDR3aa: CAWSVRGGATDTQYF

v_gene: TRBV4-1
d_gene: TRBD1
abundance: NA
j_gene: TRBJ1-6
CDR3nt: TGCGCCAGCAGCCAAGACGGAGGGGGCGATGGTTCACCCCTCCACTTT
CDR3aa: CASSQDGGGDGSPLHF

v_gene: TRBV4-2
d_gene: NA
abundance: NA
j_gene: TRBJ1-6
CDR3nt: TGTGCCAGCAGCCCCCCGGGGGCAGGGAGCTCCTATAATTCACCCCTCCACTTT
CDR3aa: CASSPPGAGSSYNSPLHF

v_gene: TRBV5-1
d_gene: NA
abundance: NA
j_gene: TRBJ1-2
CDR3nt: TGCGCCAGCAGTCCAGAGGGGGATATCTATGGCTACACCTTC
CDR3aa: CASSPEGDIYGYTF

v_gene: TRBV18
d_gene: TRBD1
abundance: NA
j_gene: TRBJ2-7
CDR3nt: TGTGCCAGCTCCGAGGGGGCTGTCGAGCAGTACTTC
CDR3aa: CASSEGAVEQYF

v_gene: TRBV6-1
d_gene: NA
abundance: NA
j_gene: TRBJ2-7
CDR3nt: TGTGCCAGCAGTGAAGCAACAGGTGGGTCCTACGAGCAGTACTTC
CDR3aa: CASSEATGGSYEQYF

v_gene: TRBV2
d_gene: TRBD1
abundance: NA
j_gene: TRBJ2-5
CDR3nt: TGTGCCAGCAGAGAGGACAGGGAGACCCAGTACTTC
CDR3aa: CASREDRETQYF

v_gene: TRBV13
d_gene: TRBD2
abundance: NA
j_gene: TRBJ2-1
CDR3nt: TGTGCCAGCAGCCCTCCGGGACTAACCAACAATGAGCAGTTCTTC
CDR3aa: CASSPPGLTNNEQFF